This TCR beta chain came from a study of T-cell reconstitution after alpha-beta-depleted transplantation in children. Molecular barcoding with unique molecular identifiers was used for the TCRbeta library. TCRdb passed the PCR reads through MiXCR, listing each CDR3 protein once. The sample comprises about 170,000 distinct CDR3 sequences, 8.5% to 14% of which are singletons, and about 12% rests with the top ten. This clonotype came up many times. J lost 6 bases, V lost 3 bases, and 5 bases had no gene match. The germline V gene has CDR1 SGHRS and CDR2 YFSETQ. The CDR3 has 15 residues. V gene TRBV5-1 combines with J gene TRBJ2-3; 12 bases map to TRBD1. This TCR derives from a boy between 2 and 15 years old with acute myeloid leukemia, due to receive a stem cell transplant. The sequences come from PBMCs, collected before TCRalphabeta/CD19-depleted stem cell transplant. The CDR3 nucleotides read TGCGCCAGCAGCTCCGGGACAGGGGGCAGGGATACGCAGTATTTT. It encodes CASSSGTGGRDTQYF.